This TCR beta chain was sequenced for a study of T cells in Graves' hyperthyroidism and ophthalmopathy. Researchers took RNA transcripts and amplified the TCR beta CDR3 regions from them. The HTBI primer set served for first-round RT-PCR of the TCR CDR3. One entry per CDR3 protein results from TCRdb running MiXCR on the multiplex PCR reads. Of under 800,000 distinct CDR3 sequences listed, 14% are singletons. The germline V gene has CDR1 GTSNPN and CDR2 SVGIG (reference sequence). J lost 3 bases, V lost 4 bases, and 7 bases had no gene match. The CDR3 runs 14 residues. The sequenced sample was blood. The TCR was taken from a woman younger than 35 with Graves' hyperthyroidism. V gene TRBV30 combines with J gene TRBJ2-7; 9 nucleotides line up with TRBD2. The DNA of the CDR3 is TGTGCCTGGAACAAAGGACTAGCGATCTACGAGCAGTACTTC. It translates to CAWNKGLAIYEQYF. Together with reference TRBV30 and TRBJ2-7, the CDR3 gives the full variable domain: SQTIHQWPATLVQPVGSPLSLECTVEGTSNPNLYWYRQAAGRGLQLLFYSVGIGQISSEVPQNLSASRPQDRQFILSSKKLLLSDSGFYLCAWNKGLAIYEQYFGPGTRLTVT.